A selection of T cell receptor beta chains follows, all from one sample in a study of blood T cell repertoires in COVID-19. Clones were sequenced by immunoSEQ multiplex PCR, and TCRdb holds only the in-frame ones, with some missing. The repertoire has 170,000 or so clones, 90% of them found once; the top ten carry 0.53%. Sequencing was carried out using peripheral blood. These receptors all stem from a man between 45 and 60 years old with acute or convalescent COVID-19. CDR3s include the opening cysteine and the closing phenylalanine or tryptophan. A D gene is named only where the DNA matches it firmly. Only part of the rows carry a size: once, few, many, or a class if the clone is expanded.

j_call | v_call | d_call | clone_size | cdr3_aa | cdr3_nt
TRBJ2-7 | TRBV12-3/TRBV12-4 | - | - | CASSPSTRYEQYF | TGTGCCAGCAGTCCCTCCACACGTTACGAGCAGTACTTC
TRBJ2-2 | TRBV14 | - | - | CASSHRRGNKNTGELFF | TGTGCCAGCAGCCACCGACGGGGGAATAAAAACACCGGGGAGCTGTTTTTT
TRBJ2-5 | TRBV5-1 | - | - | CASSLLGRGSSETQYF | TGCGCCAGCAGCTTGTTGGGCAGGGGTTCGTCAGAGACCCAGTACTTC
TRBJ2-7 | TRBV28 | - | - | CASSLGASGSYEQYF | TGTGCCAGCAGTCTGGGGGCTAGCGGTTCCTACGAGCAGTACTTC
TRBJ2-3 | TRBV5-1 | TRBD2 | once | CASSQGLAGTGGTADTQYF | TGCGCCAGCAGCCAGGGACTAGCGGGAACGGGGGGCACGGCAGATACGCAGTATTTT
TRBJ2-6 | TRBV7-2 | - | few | CASSVKSGANVLTF | TGTGCCAGCAGCGTCAAATCTGGGGCCAACGTCCTGACTTTC
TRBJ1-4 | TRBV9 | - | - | CASSLRAQGSNEKLFF | TGTGCCAGCAGCCTAAGGGCACAGGGAAGCAATGAAAAACTGTTTTTT
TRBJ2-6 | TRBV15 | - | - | CATSEHPGAGANVLTF | TGTGCCACCAGCGAACATCCGGGGGCTGGGGCCAACGTCCTGACTTTC
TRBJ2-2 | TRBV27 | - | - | CASSPQAGPGELFF | TGTGCCAGCAGTCCCCAGGCCGGCCCCGGGGAGCTGTTTTTT
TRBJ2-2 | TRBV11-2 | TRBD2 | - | CASSYGVAGGFGVFGELFF | TGTGCCAGCAGTTACGGAGTAGCGGGAGGGTTCGGGGTTTTTGGGGAGCTGTTTTTT
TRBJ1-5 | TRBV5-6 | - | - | CASSFSNQPQHF | TGTGCCAGCAGCTTTTCGAATCAGCCCCAGCATTTT
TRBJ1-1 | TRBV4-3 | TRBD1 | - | CASSQDNRDSLGAFF | TGCGCCAGCAGCCAAGACAATAGGGACAGTCTGGGGGCTTTCTTT
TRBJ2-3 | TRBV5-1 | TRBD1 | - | CASSLLTGGQTDTQYF | TGCGCCAGCAGCTTGCTTACAGGGGGGCAGACAGATACGCAGTATTTT
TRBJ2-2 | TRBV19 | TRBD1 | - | CASNLQGQLYTGELFF | TGTGCCAGTAACCTCCAGGGACAGTTATACACCGGGGAGCTGTTTTTT
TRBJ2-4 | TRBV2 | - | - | CLLGWNKNIQYF | TGCTTGTTGGGCTGGAACAAAAACATTCAGTACTTC
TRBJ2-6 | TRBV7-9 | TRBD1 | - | CATRQGDSGANVLTF | TGTGCCACCAGACAGGGGGACTCTGGGGCCAACGTCCTGACTTTC
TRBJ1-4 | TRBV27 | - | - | CASSNGARGEKLFF | TGTGCCAGCAGTAATGGGGCTAGGGGTGAAAAACTGTTTTTT
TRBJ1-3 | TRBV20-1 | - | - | CSASESSGNTIYF | TGCAGTGCTAGTGAGAGCTCTGGAAACACCATATATTTT
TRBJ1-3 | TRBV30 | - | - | CAWGEPPSSGNTIYF | TGTGCCTGGGGAGAGCCGCCGAGCTCTGGAAACACCATATATTTT
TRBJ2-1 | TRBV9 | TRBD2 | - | CASSVLTSGGTDEQFF | TGTGCCAGCAGCGTCCTGACTAGCGGGGGAACGGATGAGCAGTTCTTC
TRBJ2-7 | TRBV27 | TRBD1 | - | CASSTRQGLYEQYF | TGTGCCAGCAGTACCCGACAGGGGTTGTACGAGCAGTACTTC
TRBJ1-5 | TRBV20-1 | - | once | CSASFNEGNQPQHF | TGCAGTGCTAGTTTTAACGAGGGTAATCAGCCCCAGCATTTT
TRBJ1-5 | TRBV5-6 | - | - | CASSFIGGSNQPQHF | TGTGCCAGCAGCTTCATCGGGGGTAGCAATCAGCCCCAGCATTTT
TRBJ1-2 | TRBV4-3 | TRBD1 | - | CASSHRQGSNYGHTF | TGCGCCAGCAGCCACAGACAGGGTTCTAACTATGGCCACACCTTC
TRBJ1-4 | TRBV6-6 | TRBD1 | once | CASRTGTGYEKLFF | TGTGCCAGCAGGACCGGGACAGGGTATGAAAAACTGTTTTTT
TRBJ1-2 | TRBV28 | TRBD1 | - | CASSLSGPGGDYGYTF | TGTGCCAGCAGTTTATCAGGGCCAGGGGGCGACTATGGCTACACCTTC
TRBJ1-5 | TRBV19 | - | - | CASSIGGYSQGPQHF | TGTGCCAGTAGTATCGGGGGGTACTCCCAGGGGCCCCAGCATTTT
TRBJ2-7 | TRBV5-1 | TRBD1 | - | CASMSQGPSYEQYF | TGCGCCAGTATGTCACAGGGGCCCAGCTACGAGCAGTACTTC
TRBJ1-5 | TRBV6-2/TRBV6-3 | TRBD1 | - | CASSYHGTGDNQPQHF | TGTGCCAGCAGTTACCATGGGACAGGGGACAATCAGCCCCAGCATTTT
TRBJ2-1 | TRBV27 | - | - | CASSWSERASEQFF | TGTGCCAGCAGTTGGTCCGAGAGGGCCTCCGAGCAGTTCTTC
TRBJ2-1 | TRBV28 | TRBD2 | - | CASSLVTSGNYNEQFF | TGTGCCAGCAGTCTCGTGACTAGCGGGAATTACAATGAGCAGTTCTTC
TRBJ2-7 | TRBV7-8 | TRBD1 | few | CASSSIGTGAYEQYF | TGTGCCAGCAGCTCTATCGGGACAGGGGCCTACGAGCAGTACTTC
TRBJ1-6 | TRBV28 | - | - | CASSSAGLTGSPLHF | TGTGCCAGCAGTTCTGCGGGGCTCACGGGGTCACCCCTCCACTTT
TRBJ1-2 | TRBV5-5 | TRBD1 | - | CASSQTGGGGYTF | TGTGCCAGCAGCCAGACAGGGGGCGGTGGCTACACCTTC
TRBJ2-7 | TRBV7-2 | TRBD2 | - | CASSTTSGSSLEQYF | TGTGCCAGCAGCACAACTAGCGGGAGTTCTCTCGAGCAGTACTTC
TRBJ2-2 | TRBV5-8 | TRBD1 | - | CASSSGTGGNTGELFF | TGTGCCAGCAGCTCCGGGACAGGGGGCAACACCGGGGAGCTGTTTTTT
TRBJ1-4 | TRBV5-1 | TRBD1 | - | CASSLAAQGLSMEKLFF | TGCGCCAGCAGCTTGGCTGCACAGGGGTTAAGTATGGAAAAACTGTTTTTT
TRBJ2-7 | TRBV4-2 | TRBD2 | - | CASSPSSGSGSYEQYF | TGTGCCAGCAGCCCCTCTAGCGGGTCAGGATCCTACGAGCAGTACTTC
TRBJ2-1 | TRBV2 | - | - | CASRPKGVGNLYNEQFF | TGTGCCAGCAGACCCAAGGGAGTGGGAAACCTCTACAATGAGCAGTTCTTC
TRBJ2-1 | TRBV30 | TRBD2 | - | CAWSVKRGGSEQFF | TGTGCCTGGAGTGTAAAGCGGGGGGGCAGTGAGCAGTTCTTC
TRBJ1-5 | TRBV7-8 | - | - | CASSSGAGGRNQPQHF | TGTGCCAGCAGCTCCGGGGCGGGGGGTCGCAATCAGCCCCAGCATTTT
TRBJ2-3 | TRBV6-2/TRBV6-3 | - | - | CASSSLDTQYF | TGTGCCAGCAGTTCTCTGGATACGCAGTATTTT
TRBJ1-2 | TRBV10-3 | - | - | CAISEAGGGVAIYGYTF | TGTGCCATCAGTGAGGCCGGGGGAGGGGTCGCAATCTATGGCTACACCTTC
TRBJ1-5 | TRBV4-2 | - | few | CASSQGQNNQPQHF | TGTGCCAGCAGCCAAGGGCAGAACAATCAGCCCCAGCATTTT
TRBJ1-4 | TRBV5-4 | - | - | CASSLLTGSGTNEKLFF | TGTGCCAGCAGCTTGTTAACAGGGTCGGGGACTAATGAAAAACTGTTTTTT
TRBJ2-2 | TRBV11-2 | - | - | CASSLRTNTGELFF | TGTGCCAGCAGCTTGAGAACGAACACCGGGGAGCTGTTTTTT
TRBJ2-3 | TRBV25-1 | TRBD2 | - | CASSAPGGPFLSTDTQYF | TGTGCCAGCAGCGCGCCGGGGGGGCCATTTTTATCGACAGATACGCAGTATTTT
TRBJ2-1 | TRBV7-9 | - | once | CASTLPSNEQFF | TGTGCCAGCACCCTCCCCTCCAATGAGCAGTTCTTC
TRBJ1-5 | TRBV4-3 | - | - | CASSQDQGRRQPQHF | TGCGCCAGCAGCCAAGATCAGGGCCGGCGTCAGCCCCAGCATTTT
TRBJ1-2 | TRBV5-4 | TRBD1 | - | CASSFPRDSLEGNYGYTF | TGTGCCAGCAGCTTTCCCCGGGACAGTCTGGAGGGAAACTATGGCTACACCTTC
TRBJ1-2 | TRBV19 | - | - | CASTPQGEFYGYTF | TGTGCCAGTACCCCACAGGGAGAATTCTATGGCTACACCTTC
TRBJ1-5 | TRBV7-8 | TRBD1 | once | CASSLVTGVQPQHF | TGTGCCAGCAGCTTAGTGACAGGGGTGCAGCCCCAGCATTTT
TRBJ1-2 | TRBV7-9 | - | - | CASSLEPGVTYGYTF | TGTGCCAGCAGCTTAGAGCCAGGGGTAACCTATGGCTACACCTTC
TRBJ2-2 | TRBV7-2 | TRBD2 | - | CASSLVSGTRNTGELFF | TGTGCCAGCAGCTTAGTCAGTGGGACTAGGAACACCGGGGAGCTGTTTTTT
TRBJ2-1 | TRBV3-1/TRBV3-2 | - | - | CASSQAHSQQFF | TGTGCCAGCAGCCAAGCCCACTCGCAGCAGTTCTTC
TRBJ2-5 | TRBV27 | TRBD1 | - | CASSLGDRMETQYF | TGTGCCAGCAGTTTAGGGGACAGAATGGAGACCCAGTACTTC
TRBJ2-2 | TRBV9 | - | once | CASSSIGMNTGELFF | TGTGCCAGCAGCTCCATCGGGATGAACACCGGGGAGCTGTTTTTT